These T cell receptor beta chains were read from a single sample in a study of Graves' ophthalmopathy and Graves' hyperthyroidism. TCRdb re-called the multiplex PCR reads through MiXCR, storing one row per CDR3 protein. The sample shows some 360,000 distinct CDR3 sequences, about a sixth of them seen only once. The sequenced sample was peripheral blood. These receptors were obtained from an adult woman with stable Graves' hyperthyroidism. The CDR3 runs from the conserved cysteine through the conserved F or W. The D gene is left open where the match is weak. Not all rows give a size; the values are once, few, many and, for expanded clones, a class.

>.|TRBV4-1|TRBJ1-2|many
TGCGCCAGCAGCCAAGATGGGACCGGGGGCTATGGCTACACCTTC
CASSQDGTGGYGYTF
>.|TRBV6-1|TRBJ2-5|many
TGTGCCAGCAGTTTCGGGACCCAGTACTTC
CASSFGTQYF
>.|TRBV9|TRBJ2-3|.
TGTGCCAGCAGCGTTCTGGGAGGCACAGATACGCAGTATTTT
CASSVLGGTDTQYF
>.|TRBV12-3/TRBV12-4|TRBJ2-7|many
TGTGCCAGCAGCCACAACTCTTACGAGCAGTGCTTC
CASSHNSYEQCF
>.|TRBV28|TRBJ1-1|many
TGTGCCGGCTCCGGGGGGAAATCTGAAGCTTTCTTT
CAGSGGKSEAFF
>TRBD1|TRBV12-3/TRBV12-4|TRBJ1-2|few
TGTGCCAGCAAGGCAGGGGGCTATGGCTACACCTTC
CASKAGGYGYTF
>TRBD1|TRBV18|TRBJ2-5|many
TGTGCCAGCTCACCCGACAGGGCTGGATTGGAGACCCAGTACTTC
CASSPDRAGLETQYF
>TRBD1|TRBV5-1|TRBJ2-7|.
TGCGCCAGCAGCCCGGCGTGGATAGGGGGCTCCGAGCAGTACTTC
CASSPAWIGGSEQYF
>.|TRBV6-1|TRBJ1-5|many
TGTGCCAGCAAGAACGGACTTTCGCCCCAGCATTTT
CASKNGLSPQHF
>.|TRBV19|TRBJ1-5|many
TGTGCCAGTAGTATGCCCTTAAGCGGCGGGAGCAATCAGCCCCAGCATTTT
CASSMPLSGGSNQPQHF
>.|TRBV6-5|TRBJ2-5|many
TGTGCCAGCAGGGGATTTTTTGAGAGGAGAGAGACCCAGTACTTC
CASRGFFERRETQYF
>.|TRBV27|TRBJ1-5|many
TGTGCCAGCAGTTTCATTGGGGGGGGCGCAGGTAATCAGCCCCAGCATTTT
CASSFIGGGAGNQPQHF
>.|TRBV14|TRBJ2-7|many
TGTGCCAGCAGCCAAGCGAATCCGGGACGGTCCTACGAGCAGTACTTC
CASSQANPGRSYEQYF